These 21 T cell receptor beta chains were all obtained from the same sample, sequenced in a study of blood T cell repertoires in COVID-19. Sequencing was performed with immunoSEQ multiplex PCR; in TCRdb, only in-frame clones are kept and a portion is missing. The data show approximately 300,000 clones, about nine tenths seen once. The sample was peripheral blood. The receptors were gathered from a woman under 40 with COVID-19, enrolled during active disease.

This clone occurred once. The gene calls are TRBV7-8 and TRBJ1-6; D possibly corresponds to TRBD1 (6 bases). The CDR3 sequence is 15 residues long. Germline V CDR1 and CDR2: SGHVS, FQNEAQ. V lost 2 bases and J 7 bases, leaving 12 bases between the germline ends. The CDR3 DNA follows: TGTGCCAGCAGCTTATTGAACAGGGAGAATTCACCCCTCCACTTT. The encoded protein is CASSLLNRENSPLHF.

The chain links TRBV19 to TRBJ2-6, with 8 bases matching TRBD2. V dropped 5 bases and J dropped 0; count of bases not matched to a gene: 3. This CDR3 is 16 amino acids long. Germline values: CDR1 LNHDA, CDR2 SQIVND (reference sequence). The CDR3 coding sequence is TGTGCCAGTAGTCTAGCGGGTATCTCTGGGGCCAACGTCCTGACTTTC. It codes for CASSLAGISGANVLTF. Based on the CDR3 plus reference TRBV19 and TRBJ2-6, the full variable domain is DGGITQSPKYLFRKEGQNVTLSCEQNLNHDAMYWYRQDPGQGLRLIYYSQIVNDFQKGDIAEGYSVSREKKESFPLTVTSAQKNPTAFYLCASSLAGISGANVLTFGAGSRLTVL.

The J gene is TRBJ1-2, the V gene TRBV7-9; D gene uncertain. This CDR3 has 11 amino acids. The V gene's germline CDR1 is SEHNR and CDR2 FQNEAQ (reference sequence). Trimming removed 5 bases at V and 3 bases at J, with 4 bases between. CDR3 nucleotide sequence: TGTGCCAGCAGCGCAGACTATGGCTACACCTTC. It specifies CASSADYGYTF.

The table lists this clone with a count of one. CDR3 coding DNA: TGTGCCAGCAGCTTTTCCGGACTAGCGGGGGGGGAGTGGGATACGCAGTATTTT. It specifies CASSFSGLAGGEWDTQYF. The chain joins TRBV11-3 to TRBJ2-3; 15 bases are shared with TRBD2. The V segment lost 3 bases and the J segment 6 bases; nucleotides outside the gene matches: 10. Germline CDR1 reads SGHNT; CDR2 reads YENEEA. The CDR3 extends over 18 amino acids.

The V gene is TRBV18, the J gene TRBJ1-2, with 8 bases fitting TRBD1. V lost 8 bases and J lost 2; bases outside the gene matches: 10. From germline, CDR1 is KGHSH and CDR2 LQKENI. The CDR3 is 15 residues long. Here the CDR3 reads CASAKGGQANYGYTF. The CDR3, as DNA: TGTGCCAGCGCCAAGGGGGGACAGGCGAACTATGGCTACACCTTC.

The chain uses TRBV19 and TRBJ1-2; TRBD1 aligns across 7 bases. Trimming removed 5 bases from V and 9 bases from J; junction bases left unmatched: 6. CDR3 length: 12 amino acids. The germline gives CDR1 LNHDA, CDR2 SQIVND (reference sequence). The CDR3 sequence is CASSFRQGSYTF. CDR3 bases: TGTGCCAGTAGTTTCAGACAGGGAAGCTACACCTTC.

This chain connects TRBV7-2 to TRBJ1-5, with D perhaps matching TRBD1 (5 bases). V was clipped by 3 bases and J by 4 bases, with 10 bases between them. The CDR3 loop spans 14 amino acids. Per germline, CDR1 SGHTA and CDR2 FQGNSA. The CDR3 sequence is CASSLGGLNQPQHF. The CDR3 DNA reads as TGTGCCAGCAGCTTGGGGGGGTTAAATCAGCCCCAGCATTTT.

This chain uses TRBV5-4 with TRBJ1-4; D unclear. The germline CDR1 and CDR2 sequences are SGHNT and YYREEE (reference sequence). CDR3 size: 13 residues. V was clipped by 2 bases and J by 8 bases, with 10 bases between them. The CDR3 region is CASSLWLEEKLFF. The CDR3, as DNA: TGTGCCAGCAGCTTATGGTTGGAGGAAAAACTGTTTTTT.

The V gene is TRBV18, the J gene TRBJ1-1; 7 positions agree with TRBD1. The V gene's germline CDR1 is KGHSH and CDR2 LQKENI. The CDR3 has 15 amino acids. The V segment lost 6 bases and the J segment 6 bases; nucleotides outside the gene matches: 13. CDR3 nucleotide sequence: TGTGCCAGCTCGGACGAGACAGGGCTGCGATCTGAAGCTTTCTTT. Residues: CASSDETGLRSEAFF.

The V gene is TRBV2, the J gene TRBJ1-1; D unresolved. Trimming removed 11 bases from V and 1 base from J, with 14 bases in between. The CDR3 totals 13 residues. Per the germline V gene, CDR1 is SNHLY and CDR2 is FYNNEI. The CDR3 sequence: CAEGSLPNTEAFF. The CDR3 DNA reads TGTGCCGAAGGGAGTCTGCCGAACACTGAAGCTTTCTTT.

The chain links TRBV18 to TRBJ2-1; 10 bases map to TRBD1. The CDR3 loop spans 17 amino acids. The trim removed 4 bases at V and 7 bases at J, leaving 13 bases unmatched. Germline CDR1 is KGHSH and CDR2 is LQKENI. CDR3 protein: CASSLSQHRQGANEQFF. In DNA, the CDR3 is TGTGCCAGCTCACTCTCCCAGCATAGACAGGGGGCGAATGAGCAGTTCTTC.

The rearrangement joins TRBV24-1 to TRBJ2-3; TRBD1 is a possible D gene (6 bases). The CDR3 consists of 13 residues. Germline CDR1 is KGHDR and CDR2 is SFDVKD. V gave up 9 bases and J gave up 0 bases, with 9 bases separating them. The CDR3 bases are TGTGCCACCGAGGGGGTAAGCACAGATACGCAGTATTTT. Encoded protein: CATEGVSTDTQYF.

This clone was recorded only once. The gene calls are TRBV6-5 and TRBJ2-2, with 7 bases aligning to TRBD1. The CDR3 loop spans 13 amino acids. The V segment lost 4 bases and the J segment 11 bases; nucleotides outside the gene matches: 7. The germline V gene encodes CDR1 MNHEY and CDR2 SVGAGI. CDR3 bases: TGTGCCAGCAGTTTGACAGGGCTACGCGAGCTGTTTTTT. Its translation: CASSLTGLRELFF.

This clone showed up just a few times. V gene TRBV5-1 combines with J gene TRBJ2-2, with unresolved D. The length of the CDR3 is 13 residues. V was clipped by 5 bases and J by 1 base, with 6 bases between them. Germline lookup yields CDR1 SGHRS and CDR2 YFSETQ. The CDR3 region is CASSIGNTGELFF. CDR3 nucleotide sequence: TGCGCCAGCAGTATCGGGAACACCGGGGAGCTGTTTTTT.

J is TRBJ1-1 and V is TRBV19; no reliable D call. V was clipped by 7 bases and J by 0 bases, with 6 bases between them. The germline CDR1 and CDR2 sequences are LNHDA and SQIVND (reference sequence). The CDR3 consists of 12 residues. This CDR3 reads CASNGMNTEAFF. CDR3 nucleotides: TGTGCCAGTAACGGGATGAACACTGAAGCTTTCTTT. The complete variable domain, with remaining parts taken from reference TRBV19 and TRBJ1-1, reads DGGITQSPKYLFRKEGQNVTLSCEQNLNHDAMYWYRQDPGQGLRLIYYSQIVNDFQKGDIAEGYSVSREKKESFPLTVTSAQKNPTAFYLCASNGMNTEAFFGQGTRLTVV.

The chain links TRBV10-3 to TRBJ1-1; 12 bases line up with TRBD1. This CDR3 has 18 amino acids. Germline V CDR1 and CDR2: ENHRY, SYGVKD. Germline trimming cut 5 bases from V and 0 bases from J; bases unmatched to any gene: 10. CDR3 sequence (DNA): TGTGCCATCAGTCCCGGGACAGGGGGCTCGGTCATGAACACTGAAGCTTTCTTT. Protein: CAISPGTGGSVMNTEAFF.

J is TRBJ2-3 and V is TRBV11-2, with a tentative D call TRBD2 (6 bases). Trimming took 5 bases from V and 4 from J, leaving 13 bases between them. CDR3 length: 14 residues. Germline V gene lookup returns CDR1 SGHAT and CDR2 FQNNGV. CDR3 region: CASSPIGGADTQYF. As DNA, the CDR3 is TGTGCCAGCAGCCCAATCGGGGGAGCAGATACGCAGTATTTT.

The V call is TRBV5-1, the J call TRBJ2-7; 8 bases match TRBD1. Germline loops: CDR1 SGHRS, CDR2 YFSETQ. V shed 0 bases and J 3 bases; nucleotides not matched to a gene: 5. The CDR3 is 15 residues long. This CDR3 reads CASSLGSGGSYEQYV. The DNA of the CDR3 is TGCGCCAGCAGCTTGGGGTCAGGGGGCAGCTACGAGCAGTACGTC.

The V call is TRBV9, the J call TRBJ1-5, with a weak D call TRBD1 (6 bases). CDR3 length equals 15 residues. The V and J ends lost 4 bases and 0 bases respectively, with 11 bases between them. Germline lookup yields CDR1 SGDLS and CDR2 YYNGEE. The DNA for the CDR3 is TGTGCCAGCAGCCCTACAGGGTTTAGCAATCAGCCCCAGCATTTT. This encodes CASSPTGFSNQPQHF.

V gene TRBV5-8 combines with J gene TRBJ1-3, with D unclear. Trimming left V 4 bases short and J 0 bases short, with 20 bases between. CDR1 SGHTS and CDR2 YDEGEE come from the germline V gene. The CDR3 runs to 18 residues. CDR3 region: CASSHGGQAAFSGNTIYF. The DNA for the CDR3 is TGTGCCAGCAGCCACGGAGGCCAGGCGGCTTTCTCTGGAAACACCATATATTTT.

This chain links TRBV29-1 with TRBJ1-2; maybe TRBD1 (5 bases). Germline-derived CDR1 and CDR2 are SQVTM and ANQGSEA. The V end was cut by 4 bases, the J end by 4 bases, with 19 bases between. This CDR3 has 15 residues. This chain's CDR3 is CSVVNPEGESYGYTF. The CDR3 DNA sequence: TGCAGCGTTGTTAATCCAGAAGGGGAATCCTATGGCTACACCTTC. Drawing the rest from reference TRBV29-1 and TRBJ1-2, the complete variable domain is SAVISQKPSRDICQRGTSLTIQCQVDSQVTMMFWYRQQPGQSLTLIATANQGSEATYESGFVIDKFPISRPNLTFSTLTVSNMSPEDSSIYLCSVVNPEGESYGYTFGSGTRLTVV.